The present T cell receptor (beta chain) was sequenced within a study of radiation and T cells in renal cell carcinoma. Time point specified: blood 4 weeks post-SBRT, at nephrectomy. Treatment noted: 15 Gy SBRT to primary tumor, nephrectomy 4 weeks later. Assay used: immunoSEQ multiplex PCR; TCRdb lists only in-frame clones, some missing. The data show under 100,000 clones, roughly 80% seen once. Trimming left V 0 bases short and J 4 bases short, with 11 bases between. This CDR3 is built from 15 residues. Germline V gives CDR1 SGDLS, CDR2 YYNGEE. This chain uses TRBV9 with TRBJ2-1, with D hard to call. Sequencing was performed on blood, taken from a patient whose treatment included radiotherapy and nephrectomy. The receptor was isolated from a man aged 50-59 years with renal cell carcinoma. CDR3 sequence: CASSVVPGQYNEQFF. The DNA for the CDR3 is TGTGCCAGCAGCGTAGTCCCCGGCCAATACAATGAGCAGTTCTTC.